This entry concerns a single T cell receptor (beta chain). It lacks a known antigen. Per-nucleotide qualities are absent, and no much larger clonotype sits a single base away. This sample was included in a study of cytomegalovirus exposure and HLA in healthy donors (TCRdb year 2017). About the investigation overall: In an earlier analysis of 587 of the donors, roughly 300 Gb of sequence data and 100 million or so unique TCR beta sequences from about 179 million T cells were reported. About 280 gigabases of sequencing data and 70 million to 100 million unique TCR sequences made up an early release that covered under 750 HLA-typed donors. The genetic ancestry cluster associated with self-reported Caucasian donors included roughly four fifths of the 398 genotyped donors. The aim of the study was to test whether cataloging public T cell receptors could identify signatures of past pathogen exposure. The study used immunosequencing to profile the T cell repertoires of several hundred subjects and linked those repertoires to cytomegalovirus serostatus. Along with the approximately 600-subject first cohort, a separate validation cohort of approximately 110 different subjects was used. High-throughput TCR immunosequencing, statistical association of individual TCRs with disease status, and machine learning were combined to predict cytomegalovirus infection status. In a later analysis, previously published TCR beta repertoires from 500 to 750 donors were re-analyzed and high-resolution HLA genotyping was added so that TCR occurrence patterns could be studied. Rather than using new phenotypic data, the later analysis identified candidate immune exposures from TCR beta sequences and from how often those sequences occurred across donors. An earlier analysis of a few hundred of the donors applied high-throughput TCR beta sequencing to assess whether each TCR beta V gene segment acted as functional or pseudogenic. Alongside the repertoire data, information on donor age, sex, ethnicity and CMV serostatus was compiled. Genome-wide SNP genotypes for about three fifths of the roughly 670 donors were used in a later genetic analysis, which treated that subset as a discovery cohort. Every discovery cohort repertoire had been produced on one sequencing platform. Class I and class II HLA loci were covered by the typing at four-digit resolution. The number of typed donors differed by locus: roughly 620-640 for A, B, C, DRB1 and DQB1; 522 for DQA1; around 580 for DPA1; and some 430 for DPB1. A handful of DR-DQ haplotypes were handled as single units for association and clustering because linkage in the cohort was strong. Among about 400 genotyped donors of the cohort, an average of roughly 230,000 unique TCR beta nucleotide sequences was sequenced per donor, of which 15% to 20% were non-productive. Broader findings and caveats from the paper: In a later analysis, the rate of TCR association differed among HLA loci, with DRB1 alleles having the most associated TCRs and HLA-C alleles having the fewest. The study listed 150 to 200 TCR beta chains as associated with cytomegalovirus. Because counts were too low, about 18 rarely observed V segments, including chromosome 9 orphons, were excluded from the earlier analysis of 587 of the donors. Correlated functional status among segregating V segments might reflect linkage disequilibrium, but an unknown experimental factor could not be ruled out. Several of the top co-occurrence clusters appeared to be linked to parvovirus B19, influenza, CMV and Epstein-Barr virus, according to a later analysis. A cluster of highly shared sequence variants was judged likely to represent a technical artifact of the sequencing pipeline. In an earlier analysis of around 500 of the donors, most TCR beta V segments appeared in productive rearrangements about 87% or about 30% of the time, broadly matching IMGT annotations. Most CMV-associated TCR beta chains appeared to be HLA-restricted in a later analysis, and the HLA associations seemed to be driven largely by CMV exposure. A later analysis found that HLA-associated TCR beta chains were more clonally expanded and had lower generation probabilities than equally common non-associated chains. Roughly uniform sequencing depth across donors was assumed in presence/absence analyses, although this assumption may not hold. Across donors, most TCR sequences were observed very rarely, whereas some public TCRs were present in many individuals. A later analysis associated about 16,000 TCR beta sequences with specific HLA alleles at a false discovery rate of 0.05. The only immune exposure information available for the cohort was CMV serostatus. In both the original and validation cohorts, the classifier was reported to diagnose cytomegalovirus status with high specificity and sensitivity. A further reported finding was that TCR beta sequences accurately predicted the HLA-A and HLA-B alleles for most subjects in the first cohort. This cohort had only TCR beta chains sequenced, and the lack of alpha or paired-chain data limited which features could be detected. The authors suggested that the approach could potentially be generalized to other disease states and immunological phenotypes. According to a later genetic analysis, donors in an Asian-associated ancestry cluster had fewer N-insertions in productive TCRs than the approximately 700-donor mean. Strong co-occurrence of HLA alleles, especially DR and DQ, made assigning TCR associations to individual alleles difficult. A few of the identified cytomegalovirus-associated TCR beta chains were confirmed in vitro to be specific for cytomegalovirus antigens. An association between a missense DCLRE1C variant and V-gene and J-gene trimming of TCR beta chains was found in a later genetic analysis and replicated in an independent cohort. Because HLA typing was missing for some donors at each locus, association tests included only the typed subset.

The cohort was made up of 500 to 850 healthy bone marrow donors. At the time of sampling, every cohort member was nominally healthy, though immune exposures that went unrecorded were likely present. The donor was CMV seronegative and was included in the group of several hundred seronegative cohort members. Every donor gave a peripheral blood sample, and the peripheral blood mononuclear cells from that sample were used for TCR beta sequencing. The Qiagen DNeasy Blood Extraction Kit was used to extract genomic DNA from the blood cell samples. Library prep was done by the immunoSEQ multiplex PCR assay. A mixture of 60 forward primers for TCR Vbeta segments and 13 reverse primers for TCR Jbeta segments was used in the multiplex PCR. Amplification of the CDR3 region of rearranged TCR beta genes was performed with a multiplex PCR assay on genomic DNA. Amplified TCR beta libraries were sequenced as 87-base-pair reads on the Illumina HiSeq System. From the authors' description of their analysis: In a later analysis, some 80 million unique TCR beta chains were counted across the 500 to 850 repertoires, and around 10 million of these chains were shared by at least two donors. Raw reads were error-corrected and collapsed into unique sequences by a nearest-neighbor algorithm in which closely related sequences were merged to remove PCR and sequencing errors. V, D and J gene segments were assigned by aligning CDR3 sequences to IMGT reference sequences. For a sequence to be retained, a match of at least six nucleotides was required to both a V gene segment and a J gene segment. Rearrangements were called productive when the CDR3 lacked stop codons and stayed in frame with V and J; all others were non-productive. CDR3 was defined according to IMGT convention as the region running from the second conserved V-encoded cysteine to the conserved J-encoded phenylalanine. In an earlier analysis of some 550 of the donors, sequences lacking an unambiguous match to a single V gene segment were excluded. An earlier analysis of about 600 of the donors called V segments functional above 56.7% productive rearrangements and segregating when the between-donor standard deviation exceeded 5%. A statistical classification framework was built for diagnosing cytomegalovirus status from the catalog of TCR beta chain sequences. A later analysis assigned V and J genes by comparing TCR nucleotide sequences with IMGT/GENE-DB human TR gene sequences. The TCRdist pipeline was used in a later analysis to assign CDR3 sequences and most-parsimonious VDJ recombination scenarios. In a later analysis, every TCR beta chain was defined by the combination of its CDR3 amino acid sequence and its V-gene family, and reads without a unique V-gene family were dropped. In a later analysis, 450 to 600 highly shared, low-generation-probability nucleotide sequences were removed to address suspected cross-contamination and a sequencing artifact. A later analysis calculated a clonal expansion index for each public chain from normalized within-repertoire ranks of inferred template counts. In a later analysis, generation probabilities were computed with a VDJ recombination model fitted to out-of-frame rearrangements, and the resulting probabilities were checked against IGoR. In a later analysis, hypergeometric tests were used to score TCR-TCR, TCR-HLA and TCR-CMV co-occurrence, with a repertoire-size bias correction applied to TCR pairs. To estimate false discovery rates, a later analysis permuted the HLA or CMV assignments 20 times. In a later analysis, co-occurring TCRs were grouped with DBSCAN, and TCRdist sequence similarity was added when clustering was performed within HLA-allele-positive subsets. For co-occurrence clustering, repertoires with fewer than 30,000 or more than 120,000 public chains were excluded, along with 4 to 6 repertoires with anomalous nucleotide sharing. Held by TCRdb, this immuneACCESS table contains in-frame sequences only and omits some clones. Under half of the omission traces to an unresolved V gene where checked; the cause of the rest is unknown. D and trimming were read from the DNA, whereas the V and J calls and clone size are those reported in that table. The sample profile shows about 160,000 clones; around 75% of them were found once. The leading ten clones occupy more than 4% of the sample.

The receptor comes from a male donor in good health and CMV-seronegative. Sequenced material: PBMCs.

The sequence in DNA is TGTGCCAGCAGCCCACTTCTCTCTGGGGCCAACGTCCTGACTTTC. Its translation is CASSPLLSGANVLTF. The rearrangement joined TRBV7-3 to TRBJ2-6; the D gene assignment is ambiguous. The junction shows trimming of 5 bases on V and 0 bases on J, plus 8 bases between the germline ends. The CDR1 and CDR2 encoded by the germline V gene are SGHTA and FQGTGA. The cysteine opens and the phenylalanine closes a CDR3 of 15 amino acids. Only the CDR3 portion is preserved as DNA: 45 bases, with reading frame beginning at the first base.